These T cell receptor beta chains were read from a single sample in a study of blood T cell repertoires in COVID-19. Sequencing was performed with immunoSEQ multiplex PCR; in TCRdb, only in-frame clones are kept and a portion is missing. The sample carries 200,000 or so clones, 82% recorded once. Sequences were obtained from peripheral blood. The receptor source for this set is a woman in her 30s with acute or convalescent COVID-19. The CDR3 runs from the conserved cysteine through the conserved F or W. A D gene is named only where the DNA matches it firmly. Clone size is shown for a subset of rows, as once, few, many or a class of expanded clone.

size	J	D	V	DNA	CDR3
.	TRBJ1-1	.	TRBV6-2/TRBV6-3	TGTGCCAGCAGTTACTCGGCAGGGAAGACTGAAGCTTTCTTT	CASSYSAGKTEAFF
.	TRBJ2-5	TRBD2	TRBV5-6	TGTGCCAGCAGCTCCGTTAGCGGGAAGAAGACCCAGTACTTC	CASSSVSGKKTQYF
.	TRBJ2-7	.	TRBV14	TGTGCCAGCAGCCAAGTACCGCGATACGAGCAGTACTTC	CASSQVPRYEQYF
.	TRBJ2-7	.	TRBV5-6	TGTGCCAGCAGCTTGGCCGGGCGGGGCCCCTCCTACGAGCAGTACTTC	CASSLAGRGPSYEQYF
.	TRBJ2-7	TRBD1	TRBV7-2	TGTGCCAGCAGCTTGAGACAGGGAAGGAGCGAGCAGTACTTC	CASSLRQGRSEQYF
.	TRBJ2-5	TRBD1	TRBV6-5	TGTGCCACCAGGGGGCGCTTTGAGACCCAGTACTTC	CATRGRFETQYF
.	TRBJ1-1	.	TRBV6-5	TGTGCCGTACACAGGGAATGGGCGACTGAAGCTTTCTTT	CAVHREWATEAFF
.	TRBJ1-2	.	TRBV7-9	TGTGCCAGCATGACACAGGCGGATGGCTACACCTTC	CASMTQADGYTF
.	TRBJ2-7	TRBD1	TRBV30	TGTGCCTGGAGTGTAGGACAGGGGACCTACGAGCAGTACTTC	CAWSVGQGTYEQYF
.	TRBJ1-1	.	TRBV7-5	TGTGTCAGAAGCTTCCCGACAGGGGCCACTGAAGCTTTCTTT	CVRSFPTGATEAFF
.	TRBJ2-7	TRBD1	TRBV7-9	TGTGCCAGCAGCCTTCCACACAGGGGGCTAGAAACCTACGAGCAGTACTTC	CASSLPHRGLETYEQYF
.	TRBJ2-7	TRBD2	TRBV5-6	TGTGCCAGCAGCCGACTAGCGGGAGGGCCTACCGAGCAGTACTTC	CASSRLAGGPTEQYF
.	TRBJ2-2	.	TRBV27	TGTGCCAGCAGCCCGACAAACACCGGGGAGCTGTTTTTT	CASSPTNTGELFF
few	TRBJ1-2	.	TRBV29-1	TGCAGCGTTGCGCAGGGATATGGCTACACCTTC	CSVAQGYGYTF
.	TRBJ2-2	TRBD2	TRBV4-2	TGTGCCAGCAGCGAACTAGCGGGGGGCACCGGGGAGCTGTTTTTT	CASSELAGGTGELFF